The table lists the clone carrying this T cell receptor beta chain with a few counts. This sample was included in a study of blood T cell repertoires in COVID-19. Clones were sequenced by immunoSEQ multiplex PCR, and TCRdb holds only the in-frame ones, with some missing. The table lists 100,000 or so clones, under 80% of them singletons. Trimming shortened V by 4 bases and J by 3 bases, and 6 bases separated the two germline ends. Germline CDR1 and CDR2: MNHEY and SVGAGI. The CDR3 consists of 12 residues. Sequencing used peripheral blood. This receptor was identified in a man aged 65-85 years with active or convalescent COVID-19. The V and J genes are TRBV6-5 and TRBJ1-1; no clear D. The CDR3 DNA follows: TGTGCCAGCAGTTCTGAGTACACTGAAGCTTTCTTT. Amino acids: CASSSEYTEAFF.